This passage covers 19 T cell receptor beta chains from one sample sequenced in a study of T cells in Graves' hyperthyroidism and ophthalmopathy (dated by TCRdb to about 2019). The library was generated by multiplex PCR. These reads were obtained on an Illumina HiSeq 2000. The TCR beta CDR3 regions were amplified from the RNA transcripts. For the first round of RT-PCR on the TCR CDR3, the HTBI primer set was used together with the Qiagen OneStep RT-PCR kit. TCRdb passed the public sequencing reads through fastp at Q25 and MiXCR, retaining productive beta sequences. CDR3 protein sequences are deduplicated, and each keeps its most common genes and DNA. The table for this sample lists more than 550,000 distinct CDR3 sequences; around 20% of them were counted only once. Roughly 17% of the sample comes from the top ten. The specimen was blood. All receptors come from a woman aged 50 to 65 with Graves' hyperthyroidism that later progressed to Graves' ophthalmopathy.

J is TRBJ2-7 and V is TRBV6-1; TRBD1 matches at 10 bases. V lost 5 bases and J lost 6; bases outside the gene matches: 13. The CDR3 loop spans 16 amino acids. Per the germline V gene, CDR1 is MNHNS and CDR2 is SASEGT. The CDR3 protein is CASSRGTGVTPFEQYF. The CDR3 nucleotides are TGTGCCAGCAGTAGGGGGACAGGGGTGACCCCTTTCGAGCAGTACTTC.

The chain combines TRBV7-2 with TRBJ1-4; no clear D. V was clipped by 7 bases and J by 3 bases, with 9 bases between them. Germline assignment: CDR1 SGHTA and CDR2 FQGNSA. The CDR3 runs 13 residues. CDR3 amino acids: CASKQSANEKLFF. CDR3 coding DNA: TGTGCCAGCAAACAGTCAGCTAATGAAAAACTGTTTTTT.

The V and J genes are TRBV27 and TRBJ2-5, with TRBD1 matching 7 bases. CDR1 is MNHEY, CDR2 SMNVEV, per germline (reference sequence). V lost 4 bases and J lost 5; bases outside the gene matches: 13. The CDR3 totals 16 residues. Written as DNA, the CDR3 is TGTGCCAGCAGTTACTATCGAGGGGGCACAATGGAGACCCAGTACTTC. Amino acids: CASSYYRGGTMETQYF.

V and J are TRBV20-1 and TRBJ2-5; D possibly corresponds to TRBD1 (7 bases). V lost 2 bases, J lost 5 bases, and 21 bases lay in between. Germline lookup yields CDR1 DFQATT and CDR2 SNEGSKA (reference sequence). This CDR3 is built from 16 residues. The CDR3 DNA sequence: TGCAGTGCTAGAACAACCTCAGGGGGTGGAGGGGAGACCCAGTACTTC. Amino acids: CSARTTSGGGGETQYF.

This clonotype was counted between two and nine times. The V and J genes are TRBV6-1 and TRBJ1-1, with D unresolved. V was shortened by 8 bases and J by 0 bases, with 10 bases between the two germline ends. The CDR3 covers 13 residues. Germline V gene lookup returns CDR1 MNHNS and CDR2 SASEGT. In nucleotides, the CDR3 is TGTGCCAGCTTCTCACTCTTGAACACTGAAGCTTTCTTT. It yields the protein CASFSLLNTEAFF.

This clonotype occurred many times. This chain uses TRBV9 with TRBJ1-1, with 8 bases that match TRBD1. The CDR3 is made up of 17 amino acids. Germline values: CDR1 SGDLS, CDR2 YYNGEE. Unmatched junction bases numbered 10, after V lost 0 bases and J lost 3 bases. The CDR3 DNA reads TGTGCCAGCAGCGTAGAAGGCCCAACAGGGGGGGACACTGAAGCTTTCTTT. Its translation is CASSVEGPTGGDTEAFF.

The V call is TRBV5-4, the J call TRBJ1-2; D remains ambiguous. CDR3 length: 16 residues. V was cut by 4 bases and J by 1 base, with 17 bases left in between. CDR1 and CDR2 (germline): SGHNT, YYREEE (reference sequence). As DNA, the CDR3 is TGTGCCAGCAGCCCCCCTCTTGGAGCTTTTAACTATGGCTACACCTTC. This gives the protein CASSPPLGAFNYGYTF.

Many counts were recorded for this clonotype. The chain is built from TRBV3-1 and TRBJ2-7, with a weak D call TRBD2 (6 bases). From germline, CDR1 is LGHDT and CDR2 YNNKEL (reference sequence). Trimming pared 6 bases from V and 6 bases from J, leaving 12 bases between. This CDR3 contains 12 residues. CDR3 loop: CASSLLGGEQYF. CDR3 sequence (DNA): TGTGCCAGCAGTCTCTTGGGGGGCGAGCAGTACTTC.

This clonotype showed up many times. The chain recombines TRBV12-3 or TRBV12-4 with TRBJ1-1; possibly TRBD1 for D (6 bases). V was cut by 5 bases and J by 5 bases, with 12 bases left in between. This CDR3 has 13 amino acids. CDR3 protein: CASSNRVGTEAFF. As DNA, the CDR3 is TGTGCCAGCAGTAACAGGGTTGGAACTGAAGCTTTCTTT.

This clonotype was seen only a few times. Since a much larger clone is just one base distant, this may be a read error. The V and J genes are TRBV11-2 and TRBJ2-5, with 8 bases lining up with TRBD1. Per germline, CDR1 SGHAT and CDR2 FQNNGV. CDR3 length: 15 amino acids. The CDR3 loop is CAGSLADREAETQYF. DNA of the CDR3: TGTGCCGGCAGCTTGGCGGACAGGGAGGCTGAGACCCAGTACTTC.

There are a few counts of this clonotype. A junction boundary mismatches the germline segment, possibly from a read error. V and J are TRBV25-1 and TRBJ2-5; D call uncertain. The length of the CDR3 is 12 residues. Looked up from germline, CDR1 is MGHDK and CDR2 is SYGVNS. Here the CDR3 reads CAGSDPGETQYF. CDR3 DNA sequence: TGTGCCGGCAGTGACCCGGGAGAGACCCAGTACTTC.

This clonotype has a count of ten or more. The chain carries TRBV2 and TRBJ2-5, with D possibly being TRBD1 (5 bases). CDR1 and CDR2 (germline): SNHLY, FYNNEI. CDR3 length: 14 amino acids. Trimming took 0 bases from V and 2 from J, leaving 7 bases between them. The CDR3, as DNA: TGTGCCAGCAGTGAAGCTTACAGGCAAGAGACCCAGTACTTC. Its protein is CASSEAYRQETQYF.

As for this clonotype: One end of the junction does not line up with germline, which may come from a read error. This chain joins TRBV11-1 and TRBJ2-2, with D possibly TRBD1 on 6 matching bases. Germline V gene data show CDR1 as SGHAT and CDR2 as FQDESV (reference sequence). The CDR3 spans 15 residues. CDR3 bases: TGTGCCAGCAGATCAGGGGCGACGAACACTGGGGAGCTGTTTTTT. Protein sequence: CASRSGATNTGELFF.

This clonotype was observed many times. A read error may produce the germline difference seen at one junction end. The rearrangement joins TRBV7-7 to TRBJ2-1; D perhaps matches TRBD2 (5 bases). In germline, CDR1 is SSHAT, CDR2 FNYEAQ (reference sequence). The CDR3 runs 15 residues. The CDR3 loop is CASSESGGAYNEQFF. The CDR3 region has the DNA TGTGCTAGCAGCGAAAGCGGTGGAGCCTACAATGAGCAGTTCTTC.

The gene calls are TRBV20-1 and TRBJ2-7, with 9 bases identical to TRBD2. The trim removed 4 bases at V and 5 bases at J, leaving 6 bases unmatched. This CDR3 is 13 amino acids long. Germline-derived CDR1 and CDR2 are DFQATT and SNEGSKA (reference sequence). As DNA, the CDR3 is TGCAGTGCTATTCGGACTAGCGCCGACGAGCAGTACTTC. It encodes CSAIRTSADEQYF.

The chain links TRBV6-1 to TRBJ2-1; D gene uncertain. Trimming left V 5 bases short and J 8 bases short, with 19 bases between. Germline V gene data show CDR1 as MNHNS and CDR2 as SASEGT. The CDR3 contains 15 residues. The chain's CDR3 is CASSSPGAVQDEQFF. DNA for the CDR3: TGTGCCAGCAGTTCCCCCGGCGCTGTTCAGGATGAGCAGTTCTTC.

This clonotype was observed at least ten times. The CDR3 loop reads CASSLVLGAITEAFF. CDR3 DNA: TGTGCCAGCAGCTTAGTCTTGGGGGCGATCACTGAAGCTTTCTTT. This chain joins TRBV13 and TRBJ1-1; the D gene is possibly TRBD1 (6 bases). This CDR3 has 15 amino acids. V was clipped by 1 base and J by 4 bases, with 13 bases between them. The germline V gene has CDR1 PRHDT and CDR2 FYEKMQ (reference sequence).

This clonotype was detected only a few times. The chain has TRBV29-1 and TRBJ2-4; D possibly corresponds to TRBD1 (6 bases). This CDR3 has 13 amino acids. CDR1 and CDR2 from the germline V gene are SQVTM and ANQGSEA. Between the trimmed V and J ends, which lost 7 bases and 5 bases, there was a span of 15 bases. As DNA, the CDR3 is TGCAGCGCCAACGGCGAGGGGGAAAACATTCAGTACTTC. Amino acid sequence: CSANGEGENIQYF.

This clonotype has more than one count but fewer than ten. V and J are TRBV20-1 and TRBJ2-1, with 12 bases matching TRBD2. V lost 0 bases and J lost 6; bases outside the gene matches: 6. CDR1 is DFQATT, CDR2 SNEGSKA, per germline (reference sequence). The CDR3 is made up of 16 amino acids. CDR3: CSARDRLAGVVNEQFF. CDR3 nucleotides: TGCAGTGCTAGAGATCGACTAGCGGGGGTGGTCAATGAGCAGTTCTTC.